Below are 16 T cell receptor beta chains sequenced from a single sample in a study of blood T cell repertoires in COVID-19. Sequenced by immunoSEQ multiplex PCR; TCRdb stores in-frame clones only, minus some. Of 110,000 or so clones listed, about nine tenths are singletons. The sample taken for sequencing was peripheral blood. The source is a man in his 70s who had recovered from COVID-19.

This chain connects TRBV6-5 to TRBJ1-1; the D is unclear. The V gene lost 4 bases and the J gene lost 1 base, with 4 bases spanning the gap. Germline V gene sequence: CDR1 MNHEY, CDR2 SVGAGI. The CDR3 totals 12 residues. The CDR3 region is CASSSRNTEAFF. The CDR3 DNA reads TGTGCCAGCAGTTCTAGGAACACTGAAGCTTTCTTT.

The chain uses TRBV2 and TRBJ1-1, with D possibly matching TRBD1 (5 bases). CDR1 is SNHLY, CDR2 FYNNEI, per germline. V was pared by 7 bases and J by 1 base, with 10 bases between. CDR3 length: 13 amino acids. CDR3 residues: CASTLQGNTEAFF. As DNA, the CDR3 is TGTGCCAGCACTCTTCAGGGGAACACTGAAGCTTTCTTT.

V gene TRBV19 combines with J gene TRBJ2-7; TRBD2 matches 12 bases. Trimming took 3 bases from V and 3 from J; bases not matched to a gene: 6. Germline V lookup: CDR1 LNHDA, CDR2 SQIVND (reference sequence). The CDR3 length is 16 residues. CDR3 protein: CASSISTSGSDYEQYF. CDR3 DNA: TGTGCCAGTAGTATTTCGACTAGCGGGAGTGACTACGAGCAGTACTTC.

The chain uses TRBV29-1 and TRBJ2-7; 9 bases agree with TRBD1. CDR3 length: 14 amino acids. Germline V gene data show CDR1 as SQVTM and CDR2 as ANQGSEA. With 3 bases clipped from V and 3 bases from J, the junction kept 6 bases outside the gene matches. The CDR3 loop reads CSVEFWGQGYEQYF. For the CDR3, the DNA is TGCAGCGTTGAGTTCTGGGGACAGGGCTACGAGCAGTACTTC.

V gene TRBV5-1 combines with J gene TRBJ2-7; TRBD2 aligns across 7 bases. The CDR3 has 14 residues. Germline-derived CDR1 and CDR2 are SGHRS and YFSETQ. V dropped 4 bases and J dropped 2; count of bases not matched to a gene: 6. CDR3 residues: CASSRGGPTYEQYF. The CDR3, as DNA: TGCGCCAGCAGCCGCGGGGGTCCCACCTACGAGCAGTACTTC.

This chain links TRBV4-1 with TRBJ2-3, with TRBD1 as a possible D gene (6 bases). Germline V gene lookup returns CDR1 MGHRA and CDR2 YSYEKL. This CDR3 has 18 amino acids. Trimming removed 4 bases at V and 4 bases at J, with 24 bases between. The CDR3 loop is CASSPVTYRVGDADTQYF. Written as DNA, the CDR3 is TGCGCCAGCAGCCCTGTTACCTACAGGGTGGGGGATGCAGATACGCAGTATTTT.

This sequence joins TRBV27 and TRBJ1-2; 8 bases map to TRBD1. Trimming cost V 4 bases and J 6 bases; bases outside gene matches: 10. There are 15 residues in the CDR3. Germline V gene sequence: CDR1 MNHEY, CDR2 SMNVEV (reference sequence). DNA for the CDR3: TGTGCCAGCAGTTCGATGATTCAGGGGGCGGATGGCTACACCTTC. Its translation is CASSSMIQGADGYTF.

The chain employs TRBV4-2 and TRBJ1-4; 9 bases fit TRBD1. V trimming: 4 bases; J trimming: 5 bases; junction bases outside the gene matches: 14. Per the germline V gene, CDR1 is LGHNA and CDR2 is YNFKEQ. This CDR3 is built from 18 residues. The CDR3 coding sequence is TGTGCCAGCAGCCCCGGCGGACGGACAGGGGAAGCAAATGAAAAACTGTTTTTT. It specifies CASSPGGRTGEANEKLFF.

V usage is TRBV21-1 and J usage is TRBJ2-3; the tabulated D call, TRBD2, remains unverified against the DNA. TRBV21-1 counts as a pseudogene. The CDR3 has 16 residues. The CDR3, as DNA: TGTGCCACCCAGTCAGGGCGGGGGTCCCTCACAGATACGCAGTATTTT. Translation: CATQSGRGSLTDTQYF.

The chain carries TRBV2 and TRBJ2-1; 12 nucleotides line up with TRBD2. The CDR3 sequence is 15 residues long. V shed 4 bases, J shed 7 bases, and the junction held 5 bases outside the gene matches. Germline CDR1 SNHLY, CDR2 FYNNEI. In nucleotides, the CDR3 is TGTGCCAGCAGTGCGGAGACTAGCGGGAGTAATGAGCAGTTCTTC. It codes for CASSAETSGSNEQFF.

This sequence joins TRBV28 and TRBJ2-1; 10 nucleotides match TRBD1. V lost 5 bases and J lost 7; bases outside the gene matches: 8. Germline V CDR1 and CDR2: MDHEN, SYDVKM. CDR3 size: 15 residues. This chain's CDR3 is CASSPRTGGRNEQFF. CDR3 in DNA: TGTGCCAGCAGTCCGAGGACAGGGGGAAGAAATGAGCAGTTCTTC.

The rearrangement uses TRBV28 and TRBJ2-2, with a possible D match to TRBD2 (6 bases). Trimming took 6 bases from V and 4 from J, leaving 12 bases between them. Germline V gene sequence: CDR1 MDHEN, CDR2 SYDVKM. The CDR3 runs 14 residues. In DNA, the CDR3 is TGTGCCAGCAGGGCGGGGCTCGTCACCGGGGAGCTGTTTTTT. Translating it yields CASRAGLVTGELFF.

This clone has only one observation. The chain links TRBV27 to TRBJ2-3, with 8 bases fitting TRBD1. The CDR3 spans 13 residues. The trim removed 8 bases at V and 1 base at J, leaving 2 bases unmatched. Germline CDR1 is MNHEY and CDR2 is SMNVEV (reference sequence). The CDR3 DNA reads as TGTGCCAGCCCGGGACAGGGCACAGATACGCAGTATTTT. Its translation: CASPGQGTDTQYF.

The chain links TRBV15 to TRBJ1-2; D call uncertain. The CDR3 is 13 residues long. Germline V gene data show CDR1 as LNHNV and CDR2 as YYDKDF (reference sequence). V shed 1 base and J shed 6 bases, with 9 bases lying between them. Here the CDR3 DNA reads TGTGCCACCAGCAGAGGAGTCGAGGATGGCTACACCTTC. Residues: CATSRGVEDGYTF.

This rearrangement joins TRBV6-5 to TRBJ2-1; TRBD1 aligns across 8 bases. This CDR3 spans 13 amino acids. Germline CDR1 is MNHEY and CDR2 is SVGAGI. V gave up 5 bases and J gave up 5 bases; unmatched junction bases: 2. The CDR3 nucleotides read TGTGCCAGCAGTCCGACAGGGGACAATGAGCAGTTCTTC. Translation gives CASSPTGDNEQFF.

This chain links TRBV27 with TRBJ1-6; D is unclear. Trimming took 5 bases from V and 6 from J, leaving 17 bases between them. The CDR3 is 16 amino acids. Germline CDR1 reads MNHEY; CDR2 reads SMNVEV (reference sequence). The CDR3 coding sequence is TGTGCCAGCAGTCCCCGAAGCGGGGTCAGTAATTCACCCCTCCACTTT. Its protein is CASSPRSGVSNSPLHF.